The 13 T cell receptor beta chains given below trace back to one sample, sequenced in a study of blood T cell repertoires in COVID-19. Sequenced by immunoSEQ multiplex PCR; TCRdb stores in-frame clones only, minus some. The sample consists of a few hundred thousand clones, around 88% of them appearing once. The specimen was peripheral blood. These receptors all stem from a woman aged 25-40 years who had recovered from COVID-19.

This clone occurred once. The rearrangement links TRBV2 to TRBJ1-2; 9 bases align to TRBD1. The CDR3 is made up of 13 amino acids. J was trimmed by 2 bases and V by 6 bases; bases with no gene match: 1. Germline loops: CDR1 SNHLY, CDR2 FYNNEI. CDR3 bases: TGTGCCAGCAGGGGACAGGGAAACTATGGCTACACCTTC. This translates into CASRGQGNYGYTF.

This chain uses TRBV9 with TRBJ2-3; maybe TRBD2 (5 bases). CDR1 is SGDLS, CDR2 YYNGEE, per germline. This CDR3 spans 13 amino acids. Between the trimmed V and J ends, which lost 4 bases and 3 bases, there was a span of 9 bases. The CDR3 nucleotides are TGTGCCAGCAGCACCGGGATAACAGATACGCAGTATTTT. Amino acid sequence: CASSTGITDTQYF.

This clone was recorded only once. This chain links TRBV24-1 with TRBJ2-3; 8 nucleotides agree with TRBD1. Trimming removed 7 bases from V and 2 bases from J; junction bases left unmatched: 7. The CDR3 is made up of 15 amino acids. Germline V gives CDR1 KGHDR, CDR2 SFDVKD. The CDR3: CATSSGQETTDTQYF. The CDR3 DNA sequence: TGTGCCACCAGCTCGGGACAGGAGACCACAGATACGCAGTATTTT.

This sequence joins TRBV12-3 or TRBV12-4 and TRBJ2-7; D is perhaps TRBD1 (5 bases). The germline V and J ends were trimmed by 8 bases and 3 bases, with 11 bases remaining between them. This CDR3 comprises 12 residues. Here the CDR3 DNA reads TGTGCCAGCCGAACAGGACACTACGAGCAGTACTTC. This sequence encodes CASRTGHYEQYF.

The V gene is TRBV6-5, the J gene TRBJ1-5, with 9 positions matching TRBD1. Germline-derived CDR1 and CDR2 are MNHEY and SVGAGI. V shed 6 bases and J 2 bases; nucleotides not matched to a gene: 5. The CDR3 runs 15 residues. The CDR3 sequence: CASRLQGAGNQPQHF. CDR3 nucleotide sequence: TGTGCCAGCAGGTTACAGGGGGCTGGCAATCAGCCCCAGCATTTT.

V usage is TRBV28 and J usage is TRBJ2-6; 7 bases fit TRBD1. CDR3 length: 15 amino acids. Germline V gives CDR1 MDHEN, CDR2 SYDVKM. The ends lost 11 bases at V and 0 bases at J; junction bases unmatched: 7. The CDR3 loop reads CACRQGSSGANVLTF. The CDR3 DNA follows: TGTGCCTGCCGACAGGGAAGCTCTGGGGCCAACGTCCTGACTTTC.

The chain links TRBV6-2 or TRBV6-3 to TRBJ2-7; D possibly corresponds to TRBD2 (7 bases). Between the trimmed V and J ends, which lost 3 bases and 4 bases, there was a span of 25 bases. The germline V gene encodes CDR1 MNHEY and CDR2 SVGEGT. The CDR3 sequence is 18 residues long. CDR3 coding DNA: TGTGCCAGCAGTTATCCCTTCAGGCGCCGGGGGGCTATATACGAGCAGTACTTC. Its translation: CASSYPFRRRGAIYEQYF.

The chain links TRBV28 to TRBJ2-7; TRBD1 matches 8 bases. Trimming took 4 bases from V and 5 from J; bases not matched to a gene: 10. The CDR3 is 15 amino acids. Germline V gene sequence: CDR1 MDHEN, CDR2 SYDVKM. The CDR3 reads CASSSFDRGRNEQYF. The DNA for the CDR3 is TGTGCCAGCAGTTCCTTCGACAGGGGTAGGAACGAGCAGTACTTC.

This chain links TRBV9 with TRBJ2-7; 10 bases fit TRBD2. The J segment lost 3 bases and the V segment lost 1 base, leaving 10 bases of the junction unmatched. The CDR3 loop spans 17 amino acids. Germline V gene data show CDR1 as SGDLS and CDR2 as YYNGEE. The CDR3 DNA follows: TGTGCCAGCAGCGTAAGTGCTAGCGGGGGACTCGACTACGAGCAGTACTTC. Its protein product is CASSVSASGGLDYEQYF.

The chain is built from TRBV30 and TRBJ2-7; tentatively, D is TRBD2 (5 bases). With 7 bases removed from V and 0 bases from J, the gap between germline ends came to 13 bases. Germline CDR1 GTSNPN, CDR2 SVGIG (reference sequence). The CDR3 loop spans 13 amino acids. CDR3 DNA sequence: TGTGCCTCGGCGCGTGGGAGCTCCTACGAGCAGTACTTC. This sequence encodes CASARGSSYEQYF.

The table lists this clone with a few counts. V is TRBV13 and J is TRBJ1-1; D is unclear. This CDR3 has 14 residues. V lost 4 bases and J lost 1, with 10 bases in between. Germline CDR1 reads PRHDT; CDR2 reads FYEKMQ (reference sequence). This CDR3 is CASSSFPGNTEAFF. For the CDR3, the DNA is TGTGCCAGCAGCTCGTTCCCAGGGAACACTGAAGCTTTCTTT.

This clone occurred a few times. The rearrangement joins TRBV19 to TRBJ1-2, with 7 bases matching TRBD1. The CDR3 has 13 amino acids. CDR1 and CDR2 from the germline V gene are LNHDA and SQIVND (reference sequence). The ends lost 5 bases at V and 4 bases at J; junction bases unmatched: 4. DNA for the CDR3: TGTGCCAGTAGTCGGGGACAGCTCTATGGCTACACCTTC. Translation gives CASSRGQLYGYTF.

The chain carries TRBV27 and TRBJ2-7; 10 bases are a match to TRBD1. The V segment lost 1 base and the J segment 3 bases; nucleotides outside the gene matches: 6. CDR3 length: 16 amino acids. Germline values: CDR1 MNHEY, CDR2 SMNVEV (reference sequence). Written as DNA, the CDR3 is TGTGCCAGCAGTTTATTAATAGGACAGGGGGTCTACGAGCAGTACTTC. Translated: CASSLLIGQGVYEQYF.